Following are 7 T cell receptor beta chains from one sample sequenced in a study of Graves' ophthalmopathy and Graves' hyperthyroidism. RNA served as the template for amplifying TCR beta CDR3 regions. HTBI primers primed a first-round RT-PCR, and a second-round multiplex PCR followed. MiXCR was run by TCRdb on the multiplex PCR reads, yielding one entry per CDR3 protein. Here the sample spans about 370,000 distinct CDR3 sequences, about 15% being singletons. The sequenced sample consisted of peripheral blood. These receptor sequences come from an adult woman with stable Graves' hyperthyroidism.

This clonotype was seen at least ten times. This sequence may be a read error, since a much larger clone differs from it by one base. The V call is TRBV6-1, the J call TRBJ1-1; no clear D gene. Between the trimmed V and J ends, which lost 1 base and 11 bases, there was a span of 20 bases. The CDR3 has 15 amino acids. Germline V lookup: CDR1 MNHNS, CDR2 SASEGT. DNA for the CDR3: TGTGCCAGCAGTGAAGAGAGTCAGGCTTGGCGTGGGGCTTTCTTT. Protein product: CASSEESQAWRGAFF.

The gene calls are TRBV5-1 and TRBJ1-2; D unclear. Germline values: CDR1 SGHRS, CDR2 YFSETQ. V gave up 3 bases and J gave up 6 bases, with 18 bases separating them. The CDR3 has 15 amino acids. The CDR3 spells CASSSTDIRVNGYTF. CDR3 sequence (DNA): TGCGCCAGCAGCTCAACTGACATACGGGTTAATGGCTACACCTTC.

This clonotype was counted at least ten times. The chain combines TRBV7-9 with TRBJ2-5; the D is unclear. The CDR3 has 14 amino acids. Germline loops: CDR1 SEHNR, CDR2 FQNEAQ (reference sequence). V was shortened by 1 base and J by 3 bases, with 9 bases between the two germline ends. The CDR3 DNA reads as TGTGCCAGCAGCTTAGTCTGGGCGGAAGAGACCCAGTACTTC. Protein: CASSLVWAEETQYF.

This clonotype appeared many times. The genes are TRBV12-3 or TRBV12-4 and TRBJ1-5; D is ambiguous. This CDR3 has 12 amino acids. V lost 4 bases and J lost 9, with 10 bases in between. This chain's CDR3 is CASSWGIGPQHF. DNA of the CDR3: TGTGCCAGCAGTTGGGGTATTGGGCCCCAGCATTTT.

At least ten counts were recorded for this clonotype. This chain links TRBV28 with TRBJ2-2; TRBD1 matches at 9 bases. Germline CDR1 reads MDHEN; CDR2 reads SYDVKM. The J segment lost 3 bases and the V segment lost 3 bases, leaving 2 bases of the junction unmatched. The CDR3 extends over 15 amino acids. CDR3 loop: CASSLTGGHTGELFF. CDR3 in DNA: TGTGCCAGCAGTTTGACAGGGGGTCACACCGGGGAGCTGTTTTTT.

The chain joins TRBV27 to TRBJ2-7, with D unresolved. The CDR3 loop spans 14 amino acids. The germline V and J ends were trimmed by 4 bases and 2 bases, with 12 bases remaining between them. The V gene's germline CDR1 is MNHEY and CDR2 SMNVEV (reference sequence). CDR3 nucleotide sequence: TGTGCCAGCAGTTCCCTCGAAAGCCCCTACGAGCAGTACTTC. It encodes CASSSLESPYEQYF.

The table lists this clonotype with many counts. The V and J genes are TRBV5-1 and TRBJ2-7, with 7 bases fitting TRBD1. CDR1 SGHRS and CDR2 YFSETQ come from the germline V gene. This CDR3 is built from 13 residues. J gave up 6 bases and V 6 bases, and 9 bases lay outside the gene matches. Here the CDR3 DNA reads TGCGCCAGCACCGGGGACAGCCTCTCCGAGCAGTACTTC. Protein: CASTGDSLSEQYF.